These T cell receptor beta chains were read from a single sample in a study of blood T cell repertoires in COVID-19. Clones were read by immunoSEQ multiplex PCR, and TCRdb kept only the in-frame ones, dropping some. The table shows roughly 150,000 clones, with approximately 90% occurring only once. The specimen sequenced was peripheral blood. All receptors come from a human donor in a cohort sampled during active COVID-19. The CDR3 runs from the conserved cysteine through the conserved F or W. Each record gives: J gene, D gene, clone size, V gene, CDR3 protein, CDR3 DNA. D genes are given only for firm matches. Size values are once, few and many counts, or a class for expanded clones, and some rows have none.

j_gene: TRBJ2-7
d_gene: TRBD1
abundance: once
v_gene: TRBV5-1
CDR3aa: CASSLALFLEQGSSYEQYF
CDR3nt: TGCGCCAGCAGCTTGGCTCTATTTCTGGAACAGGGGAGCTCCTACGAGCAGTACTTC

j_gene: TRBJ2-1
d_gene: TRBD1
abundance: .
v_gene: TRBV29-1
CDR3aa: CSAMDRGQWNEQFF
CDR3nt: TGCAGCGCCATGGACAGGGGGCAGTGGAATGAGCAGTTCTTC

j_gene: TRBJ1-4
d_gene: .
abundance: .
v_gene: TRBV7-9
CDR3aa: CASSSGWTNEKLFF
CDR3nt: TGTGCCAGCAGCTCAGGGTGGACTAATGAAAAACTGTTTTTT

j_gene: TRBJ1-1
d_gene: .
abundance: .
v_gene: TRBV4-1
CDR3aa: CASSHIAGEAFF
CDR3nt: TGCGCCAGCAGCCATATAGCCGGTGAAGCTTTCTTT

j_gene: TRBJ1-1
d_gene: .
abundance: .
v_gene: TRBV29-1
CDR3aa: CSATTSQGIEAFF
CDR3nt: TGCAGCGCCACTACCTCCCAGGGGATTGAAGCTTTCTTT

j_gene: TRBJ2-5
d_gene: TRBD2
abundance: .
v_gene: TRBV28
CDR3aa: CASSEPAGGLYQETQYF
CDR3nt: TGTGCCAGCAGCGAGCCAGCGGGGGGGCTCTACCAAGAGACCCAGTACTTC

j_gene: TRBJ2-2
d_gene: TRBD1
abundance: few
v_gene: TRBV5-3
CDR3aa: CATQTGMDTGELFF
CDR3nt: TGTGCCACCCAGACAGGGATGGACACCGGGGAGCTGTTTTTT

j_gene: TRBJ2-3
d_gene: TRBD2
abundance: once
v_gene: TRBV5-1
CDR3aa: CASSLGLSLSGITDTQYF
CDR3nt: TGCGCCAGCAGCTTAGGACTATCCCTTAGCGGGATCACAGATACGCAGTATTTT

j_gene: TRBJ2-7
d_gene: .
abundance: .
v_gene: TRBV3-1/TRBV3-2
CDR3aa: CASSQKRGDTRDEQYF
CDR3nt: TGTGCCAGCAGCCAAAAAAGAGGCGATACTCGGGACGAGCAGTACTTC

j_gene: TRBJ2-5
d_gene: TRBD2
abundance: .
v_gene: TRBV7-2
CDR3aa: CASSPDQSLAGGRGETQYF
CDR3nt: TGTGCCAGCAGCCCTGACCAGTCATTAGCGGGGGGGCGAGGGGAGACCCAGTACTTC

j_gene: TRBJ1-2
d_gene: TRBD1
abundance: few
v_gene: TRBV11-2
CDR3aa: CASSPTGSGYTF
CDR3nt: TGTGCCAGCAGCCCGACAGGGAGTGGCTACACCTTC

j_gene: TRBJ2-3
d_gene: TRBD2
abundance: .
v_gene: TRBV11-2
CDR3aa: CASSYDGGIPDTQYF
CDR3nt: TGTGCCAGCAGCTATGACGGGGGGATCCCAGATACGCAGTATTTT

j_gene: TRBJ1-2
d_gene: .
abundance: .
v_gene: TRBV5-1
CDR3aa: CASSLEAGDTYGYTF
CDR3nt: TGCGCCAGCAGCTTGGAGGCAGGGGACACCTATGGCTACACCTTC

j_gene: TRBJ2-7
d_gene: .
abundance: once
v_gene: TRBV12-3/TRBV12-4
CDR3aa: CASRADRSYEQYF
CDR3nt: TGTGCCAGCAGAGCCGACAGGTCCTACGAGCAGTACTTC

j_gene: TRBJ2-5
d_gene: .
abundance: .
v_gene: TRBV27
CDR3aa: CASSLRQTFQETQYF
CDR3nt: TGTGCCAGCAGTTTGAGACAGACGTTTCAAGAGACCCAGTACTTC

j_gene: TRBJ1-4
d_gene: .
abundance: .
v_gene: TRBV5-1
CDR3aa: CASSALETRSGEKLFF
CDR3nt: TGCGCCAGCAGCGCCCTCGAGACCCGGAGTGGAGAAAAACTGTTTTTT

j_gene: TRBJ2-1
d_gene: TRBD1
abundance: .
v_gene: TRBV6-1
CDR3aa: CASSEEGQGYNEQFF
CDR3nt: TGTGCCAGCAGTGAAGAAGGACAGGGCTACAATGAGCAGTTCTTC

j_gene: TRBJ1-1
d_gene: .
abundance: .
v_gene: TRBV9
CDR3aa: CASSPSRGAFF
CDR3nt: TGTGCCAGCAGCCCCAGTAGAGGAGCTTTCTTT

j_gene: TRBJ1-5
d_gene: TRBD1
abundance: .
v_gene: TRBV19
CDR3aa: CASGDRGYQPQHF
CDR3nt: TGTGCCTCCGGGGACAGGGGGTATCAGCCCCAGCATTTT

j_gene: TRBJ2-7
d_gene: .
abundance: .
v_gene: TRBV28
CDR3aa: CASSLPGSYEQYF
CDR3nt: TGTGCCAGCAGTTTACCAGGATCCTACGAGCAGTACTTC

j_gene: TRBJ1-2
d_gene: .
abundance: few
v_gene: TRBV9
CDR3aa: CASSGRQESGYTF
CDR3nt: TGTGCCAGCAGCGGGCGACAGGAGAGTGGCTACACCTTC

j_gene: TRBJ1-3
d_gene: TRBD1
abundance: .
v_gene: TRBV6-6
CDR3aa: CASTTGQENGDTIYF
CDR3nt: TGTGCCAGCACCACTGGACAGGAAAACGGCGACACCATATATTTT

j_gene: TRBJ2-7
d_gene: TRBD1
abundance: .
v_gene: TRBV5-1
CDR3aa: CASSLGFGTGQDEQYF
CDR3nt: TGCGCCAGCAGCTTGGGGTTTGGGACAGGGCAGGACGAGCAGTACTTC

j_gene: TRBJ2-3
d_gene: .
abundance: .
v_gene: TRBV7-2
CDR3aa: CASSLAGGRFTDTQYF
CDR3nt: TGTGCCAGCAGCTTAGCCGGGGGGCGTTTCACAGATACGCAGTATTTT

j_gene: TRBJ1-6
d_gene: .
abundance: .
v_gene: TRBV29-1
CDR3aa: CSVGQGDNSPLHF
CDR3nt: TGCAGCGTTGGGCAGGGCGACAATTCACCCCTCCACTTT

j_gene: TRBJ2-7
d_gene: TRBD1
abundance: .
v_gene: TRBV30
CDR3aa: CASKRQGNYEQYF
CDR3nt: TGTGCCTCGAAGCGACAGGGGAACTACGAGCAGTACTTC

j_gene: TRBJ2-1
d_gene: .
abundance: once
v_gene: TRBV6-5
CDR3aa: CASRSDRFPNEQFF
CDR3nt: TGTGCCAGCAGGTCTGACAGGTTCCCCAATGAGCAGTTCTTC

j_gene: TRBJ1-2
d_gene: .
abundance: .
v_gene: TRBV6-7
CDR3aa: CASSLALPGVSYGYTF
CDR3nt: TGTGCCAGCAGCCTCGCTCTTCCCGGGGTAAGCTATGGCTACACCTTC

j_gene: TRBJ2-3
d_gene: .
abundance: .
v_gene: TRBV19
CDR3aa: CASSIRGSDTQYF
CDR3nt: TGTGCCAGTAGTATACGCGGCTCAGATACGCAGTATTTT

j_gene: TRBJ2-7
d_gene: TRBD1
abundance: .
v_gene: TRBV9
CDR3aa: CASSVAAGGYEQYF
CDR3nt: TGTGCCAGCAGCGTAGCCGCAGGGGGCTACGAGCAGTACTTC

j_gene: TRBJ2-3
d_gene: TRBD1
abundance: .
v_gene: TRBV2
CDR3aa: CASQDRGSTDTQYF
CDR3nt: TGTGCCAGCCAGGACAGGGGTAGCACAGATACGCAGTATTTT

j_gene: TRBJ2-7
d_gene: .
abundance: once
v_gene: TRBV3-1/TRBV3-2
CDR3aa: CASSQVRGFLYEQYF
CDR3nt: TGTGCCAGCAGCCAAGTTCGGGGGTTCCTTTACGAGCAGTACTTC

j_gene: TRBJ1-3
d_gene: .
abundance: .
v_gene: TRBV7-9
CDR3aa: CASSLAGGQGTSGNTIYF
CDR3nt: TGTGCCAGCAGCTTAGCGGGGGGGCAGGGGACGTCTGGAAACACCATATATTTT

j_gene: TRBJ2-1
d_gene: TRBD2
abundance: .
v_gene: TRBV27
CDR3aa: CASSLAGGVYNEQFF
CDR3nt: TGTGCCAGCAGTCTAGCGGGAGGCGTTTACAATGAGCAGTTCTTC

j_gene: TRBJ2-7
d_gene: TRBD2
abundance: .
v_gene: TRBV6-5
CDR3aa: CASRSFSGSGYEQYF
CDR3nt: TGTGCCAGCAGGTCCTTTAGCGGGAGTGGCTACGAGCAGTACTTC

j_gene: TRBJ2-5
d_gene: TRBD1
abundance: .
v_gene: TRBV28
CDR3aa: CASSPRDRGRYQETQYF
CDR3nt: TGTGCCAGCAGTCCCCGCGACAGGGGGCGCTACCAAGAGACCCAGTACTTC

j_gene: TRBJ2-7
d_gene: TRBD2
abundance: .
v_gene: TRBV6-6
CDR3aa: CASSYASGSYEQYF
CDR3nt: TGTGCCAGCAGTTACGCTAGCGGTTCCTACGAGCAGTACTTC

j_gene: TRBJ2-3
d_gene: TRBD2
abundance: .
v_gene: TRBV6-6
CDR3aa: CASRQAGAADTQYF
CDR3nt: TGTGCCAGCAGACAAGCGGGAGCGGCAGATACGCAGTATTTT

j_gene: TRBJ2-1
d_gene: .
abundance: .
v_gene: TRBV30
CDR3aa: CAWSGSPPSNEQFF
CDR3nt: TGTGCCTGGAGTGGATCACCTCCTAGCAACGAGCAGTTCTTC